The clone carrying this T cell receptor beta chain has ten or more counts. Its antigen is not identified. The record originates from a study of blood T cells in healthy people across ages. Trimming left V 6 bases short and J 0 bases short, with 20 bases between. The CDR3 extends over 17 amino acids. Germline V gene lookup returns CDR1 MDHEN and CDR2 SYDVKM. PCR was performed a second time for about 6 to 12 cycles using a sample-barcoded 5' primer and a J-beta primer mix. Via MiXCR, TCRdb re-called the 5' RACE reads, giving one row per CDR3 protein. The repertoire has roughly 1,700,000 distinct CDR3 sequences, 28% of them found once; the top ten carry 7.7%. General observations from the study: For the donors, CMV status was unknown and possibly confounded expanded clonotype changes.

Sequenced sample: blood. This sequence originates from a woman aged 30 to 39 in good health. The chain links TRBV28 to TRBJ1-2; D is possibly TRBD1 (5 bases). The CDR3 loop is CASRPSLGGTSNYGYTF. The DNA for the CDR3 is TGTGCCAGCAGGCCCTCGCTCGGGGGAACCTCTAACTATGGCTACACCTTC.